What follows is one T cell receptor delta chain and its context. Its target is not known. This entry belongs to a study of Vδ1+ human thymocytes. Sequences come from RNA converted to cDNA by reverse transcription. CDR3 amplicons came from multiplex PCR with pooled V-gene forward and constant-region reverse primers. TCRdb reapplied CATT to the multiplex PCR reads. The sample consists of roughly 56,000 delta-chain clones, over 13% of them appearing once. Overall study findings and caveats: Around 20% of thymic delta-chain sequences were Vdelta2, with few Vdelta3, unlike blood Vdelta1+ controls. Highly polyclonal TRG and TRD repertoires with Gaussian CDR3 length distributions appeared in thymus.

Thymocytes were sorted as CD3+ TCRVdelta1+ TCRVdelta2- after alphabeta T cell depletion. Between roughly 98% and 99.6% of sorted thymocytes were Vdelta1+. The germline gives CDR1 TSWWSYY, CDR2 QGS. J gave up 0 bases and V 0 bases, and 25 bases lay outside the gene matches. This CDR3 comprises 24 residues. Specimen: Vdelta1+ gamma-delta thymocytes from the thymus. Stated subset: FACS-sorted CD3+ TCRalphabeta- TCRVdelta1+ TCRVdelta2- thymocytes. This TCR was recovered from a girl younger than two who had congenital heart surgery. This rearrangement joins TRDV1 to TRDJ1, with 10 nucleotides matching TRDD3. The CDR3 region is CALGELGLPKISGGGYAYTDKLIF. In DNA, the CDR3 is TGTGCTCTTGGGGAACTAGGCCTTCCCAAGATCTCTGGAGGGGGATACGCGTACACCGATAAACTCATCTTT.